A single T cell receptor (beta chain) is shown here with its context. The data were obtained in a study of blood T cell repertoires in COVID-19. Study summary: The United States, Italy and Spain provided the acute and convalescent COVID-19 samples.

Sequenced by immunoSEQ multiplex PCR; TCRdb stores in-frame clones only, minus some. The data show more than 85,000 clones, about 80% seen once. V lost 8 bases and J lost 1; bases outside the gene matches: 9. CDR3 size: 14 residues. Germline V gene data show CDR1 as SQVTM and CDR2 as ANQGSEA. V and J are TRBV29-1 and TRBJ1-1; 8 bases are a match to TRBD1. The TCR was taken from an elderly man with acute or convalescent COVID-19. What was sequenced was peripheral blood. CDR3: CSPRTGWGNTEAFF. The CDR3, as DNA: TGCAGCCCCCGGACAGGGTGGGGGAACACTGAAGCTTTCTTT.